Listed here are 3 T cell receptor beta chains from one sample, sequenced in a study of blood T cell repertoires in COVID-19. TCRdb's table, derived via immunoSEQ multiplex PCR, lists solely in-frame clones and lacks some. The sample carries 50,000 to 60,000 clones, approximately 86% recorded once. Material: peripheral blood. The source of these receptors is a human donor with active COVID-19. The donor label of this sample is uncertain.

The rearrangement links TRBV6-5 to TRBJ2-5; 9 nucleotides align to TRBD1. Germline V gene data show CDR1 as MNHEY and CDR2 as SVGAGI. V shed 7 bases, J shed 5 bases, and the junction held 5 bases outside the gene matches. The CDR3 length is 13 residues. The CDR3 protein is CASNRDRDETQYF. CDR3 nucleotides: TGTGCCAGCAATAGGGACAGGGACGAGACCCAGTACTTC.

The chain is built from TRBV28 and TRBJ1-5, with D hard to call. V lost 5 bases and J 9 bases, leaving 17 bases between the germline ends. The CDR3 is 14 amino acids. Germline CDR1 is MDHEN and CDR2 is SYDVKM. The CDR3 loop is CASSLHGDSAPQHF. The CDR3 coding sequence is TGTGCCAGCAGTCTCCACGGGGATTCAGCGCCCCAGCATTTT.

The chain is built from TRBV28 and TRBJ1-6, with 8 bases matching TRBD1. V lost 5 bases and J lost 6; bases outside the gene matches: 6. The CDR3 spans 15 residues. Germline lookup yields CDR1 MDHEN and CDR2 SYDVKM. The CDR3: CASSQGTGANSPLHF. The CDR3 nucleotides read TGTGCCAGCAGTCAGGGGACAGGAGCTAATTCACCCCTCCACTTT.